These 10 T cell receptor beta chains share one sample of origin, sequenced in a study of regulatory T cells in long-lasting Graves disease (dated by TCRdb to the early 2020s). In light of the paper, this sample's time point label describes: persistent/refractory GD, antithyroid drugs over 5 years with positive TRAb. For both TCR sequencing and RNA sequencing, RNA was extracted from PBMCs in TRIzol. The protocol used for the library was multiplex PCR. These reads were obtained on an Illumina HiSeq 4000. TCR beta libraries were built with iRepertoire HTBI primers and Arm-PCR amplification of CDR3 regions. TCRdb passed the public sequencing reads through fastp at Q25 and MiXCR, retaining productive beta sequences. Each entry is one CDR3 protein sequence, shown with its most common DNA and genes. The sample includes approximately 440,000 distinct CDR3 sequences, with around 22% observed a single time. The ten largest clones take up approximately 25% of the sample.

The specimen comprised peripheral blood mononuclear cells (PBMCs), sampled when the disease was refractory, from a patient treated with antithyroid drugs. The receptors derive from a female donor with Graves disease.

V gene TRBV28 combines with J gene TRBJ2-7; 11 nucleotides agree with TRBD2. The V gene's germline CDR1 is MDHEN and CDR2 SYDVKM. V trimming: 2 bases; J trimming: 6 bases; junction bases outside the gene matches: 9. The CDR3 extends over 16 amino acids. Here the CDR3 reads CASSLDIAGGYIEQYF. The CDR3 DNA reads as TGTGCCAGCAGTTTAGACATAGCGGGAGGGTACATCGAGCAGTACTTC.

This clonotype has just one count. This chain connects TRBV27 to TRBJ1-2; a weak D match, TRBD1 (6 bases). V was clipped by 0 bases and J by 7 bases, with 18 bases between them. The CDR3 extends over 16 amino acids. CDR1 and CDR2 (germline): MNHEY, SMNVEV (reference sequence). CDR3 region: CASSLSVRQGSSGYTF. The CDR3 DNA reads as TGTGCCAGCAGTTTATCGGTCCGCCAGGGGTCTAGTGGCTACACCTTC.

CDR3: CASSPRTSGSVGANVLTF. The DNA of the CDR3 is TGTGCCAGCAGCCCTCGGACTAGCGGGAGTGTTGGGGCCAACGTCCTGACTTTC. V gene TRBV9 combines with J gene TRBJ2-6; 13 nucleotides line up with TRBD2. Germline CDR1 is SGDLS and CDR2 is YYNGEE. Trimming cost V 4 bases and J 3 bases; bases outside gene matches: 7. The CDR3 is 18 residues long. The complete variable domain, with remaining parts taken from reference TRBV9 and TRBJ2-6, reads DSGVTQTPKHLITATGQRVTLRCSPRSGDLSVYWYQQSLDQGLQFLIQYYNGEERAKGNILERFSAQQFPDLHSELNLSSLELGDSALYFCASSPRTSGSVGANVLTFGAGSRLTVL.

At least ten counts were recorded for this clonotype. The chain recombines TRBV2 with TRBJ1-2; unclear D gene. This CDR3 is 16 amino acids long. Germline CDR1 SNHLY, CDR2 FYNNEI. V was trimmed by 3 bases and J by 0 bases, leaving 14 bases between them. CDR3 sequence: CASSEDGRIANYGYTF. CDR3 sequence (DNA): TGTGCCAGCAGTGAGGATGGCAGGATAGCTAACTATGGCTACACCTTC.

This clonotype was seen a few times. This CDR3 reads CASSRVLGNQPQHF. Here the CDR3 DNA reads TGTGCCAGCAGTCGGGTACTTGGCAATCAGCCCCAGCATTTT. The J gene is TRBJ1-5, the V gene TRBV12-3 or TRBV12-4, with D unclear. The CDR3 spans 14 residues. V lost 5 bases to trimming and J lost 2 bases, with 10 bases between them.

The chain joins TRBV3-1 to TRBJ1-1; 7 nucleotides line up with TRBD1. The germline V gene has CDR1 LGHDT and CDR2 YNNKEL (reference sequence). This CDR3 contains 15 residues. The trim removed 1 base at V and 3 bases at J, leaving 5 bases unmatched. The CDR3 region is CASSQGQGGDTEAFF. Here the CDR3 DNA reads TGTGCCAGCAGCCAAGGACAGGGAGGGGACACTGAAGCTTTCTTT.

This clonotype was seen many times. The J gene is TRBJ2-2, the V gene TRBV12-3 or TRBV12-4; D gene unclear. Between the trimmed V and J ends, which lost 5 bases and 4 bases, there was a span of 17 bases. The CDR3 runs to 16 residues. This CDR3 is CASSPAGVRSTGELFF. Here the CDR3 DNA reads TGTGCCAGCAGTCCTGCCGGTGTTCGGAGCACCGGGGAGCTGTTTTTT.

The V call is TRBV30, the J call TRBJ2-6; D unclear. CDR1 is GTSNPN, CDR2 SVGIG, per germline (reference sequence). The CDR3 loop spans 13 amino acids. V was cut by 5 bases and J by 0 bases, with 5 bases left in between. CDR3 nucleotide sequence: TGTGCCTGGGAGGACTCTGGGGCCAACGTCCTGACTTTC. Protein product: CAWEDSGANVLTF. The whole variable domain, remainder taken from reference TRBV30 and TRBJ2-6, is SQTIHQWPATLVQPVGSPLSLECTVEGTSNPNLYWYRQAAGRGLQLLFYSVGIGQISSEVPQNLSASRPQDRQFILSSKKLLLSDSGFYLCAWEDSGANVLTFGAGSRLTVL.

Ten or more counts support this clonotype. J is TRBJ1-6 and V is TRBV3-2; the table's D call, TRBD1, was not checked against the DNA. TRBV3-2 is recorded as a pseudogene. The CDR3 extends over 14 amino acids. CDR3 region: CASSPQGRGSPLHF. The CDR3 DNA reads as TGTGCCAGCAGCCCCCAGGGGCGAGGCTCACCCCTCCACTTT.

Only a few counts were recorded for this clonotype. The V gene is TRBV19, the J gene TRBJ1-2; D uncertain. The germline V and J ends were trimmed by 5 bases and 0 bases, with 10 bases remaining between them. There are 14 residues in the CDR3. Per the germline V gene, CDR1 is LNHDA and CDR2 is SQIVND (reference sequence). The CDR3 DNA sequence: TGTGCCAGTAGTCGACGGGGAGCTAACTATGGCTACACCTTC. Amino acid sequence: CASSRRGANYGYTF.